The clone carrying this T cell receptor (beta chain) appeared once. The antigen remains unidentified. These data originate in a study of cytomegalovirus exposure and HLA in healthy donors. General study results and limits: For most TCR sequences rarity was the rule, although some public TCRs occurred in many donors. The authors later found HLA-associated TCR beta chains more clonally expanded than equally common others. The study listed roughly 160 cytomegalovirus-associated TCR beta chains.

V lost 6 bases, J lost 0 bases, and 9 bases lay in between. CDR1 and CDR2 (germline): MNHEY, SMNVEV (reference sequence). The CDR3 spans 13 residues. In the PCR, 60 Vbeta and 13 Jbeta primers were used. Sequencing used immunoSEQ multiplex PCR; TCRdb keeps in-frame clones, though not all of them. The data show some 150,000 clones, 64% seen once. This TCR came from a woman in her 30s in good health and CMV-seropositive. The V and J genes are TRBV27 and TRBJ2-7, with a weak D call TRBD2 (5 bases). Sequencing was performed on PBMCs. The CDR3 sequence: CASRSTSSYEQYF. The CDR3 region has the DNA TGTGCCAGCAGGTCCACTAGCTCCTACGAGCAGTACTTC.